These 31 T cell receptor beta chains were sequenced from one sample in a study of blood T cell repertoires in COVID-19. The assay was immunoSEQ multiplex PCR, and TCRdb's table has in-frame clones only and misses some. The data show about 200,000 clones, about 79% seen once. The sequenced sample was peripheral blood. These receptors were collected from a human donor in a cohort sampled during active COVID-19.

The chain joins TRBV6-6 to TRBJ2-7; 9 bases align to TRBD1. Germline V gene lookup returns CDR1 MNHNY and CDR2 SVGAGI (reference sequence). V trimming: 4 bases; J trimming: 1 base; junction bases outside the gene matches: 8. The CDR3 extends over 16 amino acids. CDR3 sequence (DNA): TGTGCCAGCAGTTTCCTAGACAGGGGGGGGTCCTACGAGCAGTACTTC. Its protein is CASSFLDRGGSYEQYF.

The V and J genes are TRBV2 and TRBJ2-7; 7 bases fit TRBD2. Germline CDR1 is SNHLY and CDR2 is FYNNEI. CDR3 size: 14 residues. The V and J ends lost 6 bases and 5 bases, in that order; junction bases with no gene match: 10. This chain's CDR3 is CASRETSFEDEQYF. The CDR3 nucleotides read TGTGCCAGCAGAGAGACTAGCTTCGAGGACGAGCAGTACTTC.

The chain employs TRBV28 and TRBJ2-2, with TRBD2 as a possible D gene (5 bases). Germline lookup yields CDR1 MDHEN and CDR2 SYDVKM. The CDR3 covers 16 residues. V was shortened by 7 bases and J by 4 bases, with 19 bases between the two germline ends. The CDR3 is CASTPRTLAGTGELFF. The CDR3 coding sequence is TGTGCCAGCACCCCCCGGACCCTAGCTGGCACCGGGGAGCTGTTTTTT.

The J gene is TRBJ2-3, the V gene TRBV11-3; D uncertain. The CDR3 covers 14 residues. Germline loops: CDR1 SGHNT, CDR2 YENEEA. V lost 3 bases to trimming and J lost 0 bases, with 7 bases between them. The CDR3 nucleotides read TGTGCCAGCAGCTTGCACAGAAGCACAGATACGCAGTATTTT. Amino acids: CASSLHRSTDTQYF.

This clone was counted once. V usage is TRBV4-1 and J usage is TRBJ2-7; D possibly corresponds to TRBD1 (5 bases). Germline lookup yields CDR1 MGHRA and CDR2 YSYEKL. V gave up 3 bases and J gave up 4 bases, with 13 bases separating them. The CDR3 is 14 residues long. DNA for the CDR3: TGCGCCAGCAGCCAGACCACAGGATTTTACGAGCAGTACTTC. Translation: CASSQTTGFYEQYF.

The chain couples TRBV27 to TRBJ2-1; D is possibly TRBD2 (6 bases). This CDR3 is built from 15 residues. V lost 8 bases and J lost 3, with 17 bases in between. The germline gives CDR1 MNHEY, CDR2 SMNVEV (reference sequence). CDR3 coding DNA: TGTGCCAGCGGTAGCACCGGGAGAAACTACAATGAGCAGTTCTTC. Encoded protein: CASGSTGRNYNEQFF.

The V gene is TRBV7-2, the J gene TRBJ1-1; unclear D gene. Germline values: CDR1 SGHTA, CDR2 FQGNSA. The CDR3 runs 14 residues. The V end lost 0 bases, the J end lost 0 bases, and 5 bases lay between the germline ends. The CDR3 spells CASSLAAMNTEAFF. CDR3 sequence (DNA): TGTGCCAGCAGCTTAGCCGCTATGAACACTGAAGCTTTCTTT.

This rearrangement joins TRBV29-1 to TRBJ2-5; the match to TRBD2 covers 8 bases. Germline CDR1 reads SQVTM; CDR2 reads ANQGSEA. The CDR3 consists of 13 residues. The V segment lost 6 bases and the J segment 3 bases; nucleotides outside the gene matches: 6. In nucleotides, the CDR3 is TGCAGCGTACACCCCGGGGGGGAAGAGACCCAGTACTTC. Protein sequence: CSVHPGGEETQYF.

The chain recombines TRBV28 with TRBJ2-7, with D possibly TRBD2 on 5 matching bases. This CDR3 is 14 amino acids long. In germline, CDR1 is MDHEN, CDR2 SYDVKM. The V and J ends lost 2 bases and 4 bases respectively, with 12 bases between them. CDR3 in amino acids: CASSLRKRFYEQYF. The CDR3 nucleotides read TGTGCCAGCAGTTTAAGGAAGCGGTTTTACGAGCAGTACTTC.

CDR3 protein: CASSPGSSNTEAFF. In DNA, the CDR3 is TGTGCCAGCAGCCCGGGATCATCAAACACTGAAGCTTTCTTT. This chain links TRBV9 with TRBJ1-1; no reliable D call. Germline assignment: CDR1 SGDLS and CDR2 YYNGEE. V was shortened by 4 bases and J by 2 bases, with 12 bases between the two germline ends. CDR3 size: 14 residues.

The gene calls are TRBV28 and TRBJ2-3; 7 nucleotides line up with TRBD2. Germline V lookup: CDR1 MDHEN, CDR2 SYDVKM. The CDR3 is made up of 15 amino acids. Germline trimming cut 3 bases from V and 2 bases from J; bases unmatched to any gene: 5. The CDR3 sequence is CASSFTGRPTDTQYF. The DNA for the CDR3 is TGTGCCAGCAGTTTTACCGGGAGGCCCACAGATACGCAGTATTTT.

The chain's CDR3 is CASSPLAGVKETQYF. CDR3 DNA sequence: TGCGCCAGCAGTCCACTAGCGGGGGTCAAAGAGACCCAGTACTTC. The chain uses TRBV10-2 and TRBJ2-5, with 11 positions matching TRBD2. The length of the CDR3 is 15 residues. Losses at the gene ends were 5 bases for V and 3 bases for J; bases not matched to a gene: 5. The germline V gene encodes CDR1 WSHSY and CDR2 SAAADI.

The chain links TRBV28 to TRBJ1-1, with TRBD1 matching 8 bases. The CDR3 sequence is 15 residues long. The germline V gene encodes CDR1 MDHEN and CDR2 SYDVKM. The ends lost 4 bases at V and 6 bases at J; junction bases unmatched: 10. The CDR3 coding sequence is TGTGCCAGCAGTTCCTTCGGACAGGGAGGATCTGAAGCTTTCTTT. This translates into CASSSFGQGGSEAFF. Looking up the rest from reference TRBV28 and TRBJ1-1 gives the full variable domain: DVKVTQSSRYLVKRTGEKVFLECVQDMDHENMFWYRQDPGLGLRLIYFSYDVKMKEKGDIPEGYSVSREKKERFSLILESASTNQTSMYLCASSSFGQGGSEAFFGQGTRLTVV.

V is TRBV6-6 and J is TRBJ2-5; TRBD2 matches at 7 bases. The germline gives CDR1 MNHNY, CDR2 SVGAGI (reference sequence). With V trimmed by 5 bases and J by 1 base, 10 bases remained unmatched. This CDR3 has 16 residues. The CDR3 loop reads CASSPRGVSVQETQYF. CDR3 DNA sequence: TGTGCCAGCAGTCCACGGGGGGTCTCGGTCCAAGAGACCCAGTACTTC.

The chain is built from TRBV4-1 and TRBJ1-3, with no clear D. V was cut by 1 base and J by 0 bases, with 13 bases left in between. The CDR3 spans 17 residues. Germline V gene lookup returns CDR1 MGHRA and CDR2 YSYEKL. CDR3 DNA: TGCGCCAGCAGCCAAGGGAGCCAGAGCTACTCTGGAAACACCATATATTTT. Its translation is CASSQGSQSYSGNTIYF.

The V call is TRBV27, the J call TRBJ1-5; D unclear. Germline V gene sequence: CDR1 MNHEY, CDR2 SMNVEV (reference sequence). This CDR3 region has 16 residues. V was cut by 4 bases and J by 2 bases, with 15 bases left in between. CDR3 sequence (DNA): TGTGCCAGCAGTTCCTTCGGACTCTCGGGCAATCAGCCCCAGCATTTT. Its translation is CASSSFGLSGNQPQHF.

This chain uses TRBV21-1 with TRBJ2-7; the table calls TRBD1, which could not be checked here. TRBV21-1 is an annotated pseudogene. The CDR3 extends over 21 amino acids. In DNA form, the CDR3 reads TGTGCCAGCAGCAAAGCGCAGTCGGTAACTCGACAGCCGTCACTCACCTACGAGCAGTACTTC. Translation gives CASSKAQSVTRQPSLTYEQYF.

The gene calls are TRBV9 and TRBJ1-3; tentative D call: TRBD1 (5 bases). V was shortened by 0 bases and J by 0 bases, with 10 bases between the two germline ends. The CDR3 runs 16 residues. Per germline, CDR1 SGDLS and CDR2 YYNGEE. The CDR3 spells CASSVAGSFSGNTIYF. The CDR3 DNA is TGTGCCAGCAGCGTAGCAGGGTCTTTCTCTGGAAACACCATATATTTT.

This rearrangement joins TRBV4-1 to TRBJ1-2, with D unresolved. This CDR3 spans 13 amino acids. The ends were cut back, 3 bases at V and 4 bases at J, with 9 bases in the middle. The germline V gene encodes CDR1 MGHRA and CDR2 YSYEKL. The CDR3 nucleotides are TGCGCCAGCAGCCAGGCTGAAGTCTATGGCTACACCTTC. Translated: CASSQAEVYGYTF.

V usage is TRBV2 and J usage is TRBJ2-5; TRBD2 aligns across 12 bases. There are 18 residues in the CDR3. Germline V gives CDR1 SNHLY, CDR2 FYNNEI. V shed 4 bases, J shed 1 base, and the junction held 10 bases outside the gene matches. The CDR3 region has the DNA TGTGCCAGCAGTGGCAGGCTAGCGGGAGGGAACGCCCAAGAGACCCAGTACTTC. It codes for CASSGRLAGGNAQETQYF. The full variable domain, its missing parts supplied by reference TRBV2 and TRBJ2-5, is EPEVTQTPSHQVTQMGQEVILRCVPISNHLYFYWYRQILGQKVEFLVSFYNNEISEKSEIFDDQFSVERPDGSNFTLKIRSTKLEDSAMYFCASSGRLAGGNAQETQYFGPGTRLLVL.

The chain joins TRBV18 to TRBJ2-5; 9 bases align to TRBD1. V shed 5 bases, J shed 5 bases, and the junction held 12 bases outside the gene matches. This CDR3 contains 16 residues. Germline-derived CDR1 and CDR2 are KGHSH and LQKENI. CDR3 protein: CASSSRTGAWEETQYF. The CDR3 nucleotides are TGTGCCAGCTCATCCCGGACAGGGGCTTGGGAGGAGACCCAGTACTTC. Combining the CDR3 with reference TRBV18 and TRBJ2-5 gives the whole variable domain NAGVMQNPRHLVRRRGQEARLRCSPMKGHSHVYWYRQLPEEGLKFMVYLQKENIIDESGMPKERFSAEFPKEGPSILRIQQVVRGDSAAYFCASSSRTGAWEETQYFGPGTRLLVL.

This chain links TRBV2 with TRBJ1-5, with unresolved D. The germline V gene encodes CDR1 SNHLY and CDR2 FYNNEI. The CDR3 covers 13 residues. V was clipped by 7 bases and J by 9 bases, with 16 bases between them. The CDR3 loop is CASNPERRSPQHF. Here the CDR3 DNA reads TGTGCCAGCAATCCTGAGCGGCGGTCGCCCCAGCATTTT. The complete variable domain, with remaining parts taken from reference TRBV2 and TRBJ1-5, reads EPEVTQTPSHQVTQMGQEVILRCVPISNHLYFYWYRQILGQKVEFLVSFYNNEISEKSEIFDDQFSVERPDGSNFTLKIRSTKLEDSAMYFCASNPERRSPQHFGDGTRLSIL.

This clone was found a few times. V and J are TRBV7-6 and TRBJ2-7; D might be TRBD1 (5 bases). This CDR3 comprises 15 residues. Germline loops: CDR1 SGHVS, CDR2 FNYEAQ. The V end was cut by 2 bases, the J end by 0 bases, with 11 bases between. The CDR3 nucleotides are TGTGCCAGCAGCTTAACAGGACCAAACTCCTACGAGCAGTACTTC. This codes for CASSLTGPNSYEQYF.

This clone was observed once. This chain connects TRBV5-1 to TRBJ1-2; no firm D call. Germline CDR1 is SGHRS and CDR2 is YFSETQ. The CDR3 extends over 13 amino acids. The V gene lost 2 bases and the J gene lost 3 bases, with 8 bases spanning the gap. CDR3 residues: CASSFNGDYGYTF. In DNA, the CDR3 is TGCGCCAGCAGCTTTAACGGGGACTATGGCTACACCTTC.

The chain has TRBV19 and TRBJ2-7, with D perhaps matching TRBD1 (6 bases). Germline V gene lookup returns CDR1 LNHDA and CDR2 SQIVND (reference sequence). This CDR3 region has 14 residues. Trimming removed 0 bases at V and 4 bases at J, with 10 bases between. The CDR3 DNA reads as TGTGCCAGTAGTATAGATCGACAGGCTTACGAGCAGTACTTC. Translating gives CASSIDRQAYEQYF. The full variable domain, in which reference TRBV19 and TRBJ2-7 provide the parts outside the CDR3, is DGGITQSPKYLFRKEGQNVTLSCEQNLNHDAMYWYRQDPGQGLRLIYYSQIVNDFQKGDIAEGYSVSREKKESFPLTVTSAQKNPTAFYLCASSIDRQAYEQYFGPGTRLTVT.

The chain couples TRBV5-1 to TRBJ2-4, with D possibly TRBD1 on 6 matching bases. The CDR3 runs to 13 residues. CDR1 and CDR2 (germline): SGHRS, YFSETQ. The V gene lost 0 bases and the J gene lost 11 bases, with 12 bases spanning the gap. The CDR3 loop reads CASSLVGDNLQYF. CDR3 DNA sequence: TGCGCCAGCAGCTTGGTGGGGGACAACCTTCAGTACTTC.

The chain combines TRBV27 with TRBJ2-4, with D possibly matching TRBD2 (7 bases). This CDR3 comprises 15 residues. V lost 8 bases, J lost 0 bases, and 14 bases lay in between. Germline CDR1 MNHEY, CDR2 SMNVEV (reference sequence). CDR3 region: CASWEGGLAKNIQYF. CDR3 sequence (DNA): TGTGCCAGCTGGGAGGGGGGATTAGCCAAAAACATTCAGTACTTC.

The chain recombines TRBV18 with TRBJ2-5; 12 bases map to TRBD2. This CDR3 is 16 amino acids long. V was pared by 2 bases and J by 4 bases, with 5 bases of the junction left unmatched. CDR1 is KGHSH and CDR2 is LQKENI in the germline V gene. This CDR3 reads CASSPETSGSTETQYF. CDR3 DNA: TGTGCCAGCTCACCAGAGACTAGCGGGAGCACAGAGACCCAGTACTTC.

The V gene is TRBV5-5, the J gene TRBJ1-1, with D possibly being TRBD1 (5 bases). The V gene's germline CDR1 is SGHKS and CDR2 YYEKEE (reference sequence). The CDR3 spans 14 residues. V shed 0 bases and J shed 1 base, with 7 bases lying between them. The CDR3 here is CASSLDQGNTEAFF. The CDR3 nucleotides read TGTGCCAGCAGCTTGGACCAGGGGAACACTGAAGCTTTCTTT.

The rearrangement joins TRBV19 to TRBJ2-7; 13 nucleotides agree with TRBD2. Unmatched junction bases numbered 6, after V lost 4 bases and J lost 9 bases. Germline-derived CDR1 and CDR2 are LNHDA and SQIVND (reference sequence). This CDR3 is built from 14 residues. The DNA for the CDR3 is TGTGCCAGTAGTACCGGGACTAGCGGGATCGGGCAGTACTTC. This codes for CASSTGTSGIGQYF.

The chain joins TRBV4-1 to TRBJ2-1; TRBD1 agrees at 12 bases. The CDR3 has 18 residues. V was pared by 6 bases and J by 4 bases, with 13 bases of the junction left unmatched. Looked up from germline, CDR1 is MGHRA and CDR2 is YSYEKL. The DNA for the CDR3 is TGCGCCAGCAGGGTCGCGGGACAGGGGGCATCGGCATACAATGAGCAGTTCTTC. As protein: CASRVAGQGASAYNEQFF.